Listed below are T cell receptor beta chains from one sample, sequenced in a study of T cell responses to AZD1222 COVID-19 vaccine. Profiled with immunoSEQ multiplex PCR; TCRdb holds only in-frame clones, not every one. The data show 160,000 or so clones, with approximately 89% seen just once and less than 5.5% held by the top ten. Material: peripheral blood, obtained on day 0 of AZD1222 vaccination. The source of these receptors is an adult in good health. Each CDR3 is given with its conserved first and last residue. Each record gives: clone size, D gene, V gene, J gene, CDR3 protein, CDR3 DNA. D genes are given only for firm matches. A row's size may be missing; if present it is once, few, many or a size class.

>NA|NA|TRBV10-2|TRBJ1-5
CASSEPPTDSNQPQHF
TGCGCCAGCAGTGAGCCCCCGACAGATAGCAATCAGCCCCAGCATTTT
>NA|NA|TRBV4-2|TRBJ1-2
CASSQEGESRYGYTF
TGTGCCAGCAGCCAAGAGGGAGAATCCCGCTATGGCTACACCTTC
>NA|NA|TRBV28|TRBJ1-5
CASRGTRNQPQHF
TGTGCCAGCAGAGGGACCCGCAATCAGCCCCAGCATTTT
>NA|NA|TRBV5-1|TRBJ1-2
CASSPGGGSYGYTF
TGCGCCAGCAGCCCCGGTGGAGGAAGCTATGGCTACACCTTC
>NA|NA|TRBV30|TRBJ1-6
CAWREDSGYNSPLHF
TGTGCCTGGAGGGAGGACAGTGGGTATAATTCACCCCTCCACTTT
>NA|NA|TRBV2|TRBJ1-6
CASVGLSGSPLHF
TGTGCCAGCGTGGGGCTATCAGGTTCACCCCTCCACTTT
>NA|NA|TRBV21-1|TRBJ1-2
CASSKGAIRGIEGYTF
TGTGCCAGCAGCAAAGGGGCGATCAGGGGAATAGAGGGCTACACCTTC
>NA|TRBD2|TRBV10-1|TRBJ2-7
CASSEGTSGYEQYF
TGCGCCAGCAGTGAGGGGACTAGTGGGTACGAGCAGTACTTC
>NA|TRBD2|TRBV5-1|TRBJ2-3
CASSYLAGGPDTQYF
TGCGCCAGCAGCTACCTAGCGGGAGGGCCGGATACGCAGTATTTT
>NA|TRBD1|TRBV10-2|TRBJ1-1
CASRDRAWDTEAFF
TGCGCCAGCAGAGACAGGGCGTGGGACACTGAAGCTTTCTTT
>NA|TRBD1|TRBV2|TRBJ1-2
CASSTGVPNYGYTF
TGTGCCAGCAGTACAGGGGTTCCTAACTATGGCTACACCTTC
>NA|TRBD2|TRBV7-9|TRBJ2-7
CASSLGASGRYEQYF
TGTGCCAGCAGCTTAGGGGCTAGCGGGAGGTACGAGCAGTACTTC
>few|NA|TRBV15|TRBJ1-6
CATSRDRENSPLHF
TGTGCCACCAGCAGAGACAGGGAGAATTCACCCCTCCACTTT
>NA|TRBD1|TRBV19|TRBJ1-2
CASSIDMGQSYGYTF
TGTGCCAGTAGTATAGATATGGGACAGAGCTATGGCTACACCTTC
>NA|TRBD2|TRBV27|TRBJ2-3
CASSSSGDTQYF
TGTGCCAGCAGTTCTAGCGGAGATACGCAGTATTTT
>many|NA|TRBV27|TRBJ2-7
CASSLLQERASYEQYF
TGTGCCAGCAGTTTACTACAGGAGCGGGCCTCCTACGAGCAGTACTTC
>NA|NA|TRBV15|TRBJ2-7
CATSREGEEQYF
TGTGCCACCAGCAGAGAGGGGGAAGAGCAGTACTTC
>NA|NA|TRBV5-1|TRBJ1-1
CASSSVGLENTEAFF
TGCGCCAGCAGTTCAGTCGGTCTAGAGAACACTGAAGCTTTCTTT
>NA|TRBD2|TRBV30|TRBJ2-3
CAWASGRRTDTQYF
TGTGCCTGGGCGAGCGGGAGGCGCACAGATACGCAGTATTTT
>NA|TRBD2|TRBV11-2|TRBJ2-1
CASSPQTSGSWGNEQFF
TGTGCCAGCAGCCCACAGACTAGCGGGAGTTGGGGCAATGAGCAGTTCTTC
>NA|NA|TRBV19|TRBJ2-5
CASSIRFGEETQYF
TGTGCCAGTAGTATAAGGTTCGGAGAAGAGACCCAGTACTTC
>NA|NA|TRBV7-3|TRBJ2-1
CASSLREREDEQFF
TGTGCCAGCAGCTTACGGGAGAGAGAAGATGAGCAGTTCTTC
>NA|NA|TRBV3-1/TRBV3-2|TRBJ1-2
CASSRTNYGYTF
TGTGCCAGCAGCCGGACAAACTATGGCTACACCTTC
>NA|NA|TRBV19|TRBJ1-4
CASSSQGYTNEKLFF
TGTGCCAGTAGTTCCCAGGGGTATACTAATGAAAAACTGTTTTTT
>NA|NA|TRBV5-5|TRBJ1-4
CASSRFATNEKLFF
TGTGCCAGCAGCCGATTTGCAACTAATGAAAAACTGTTTTTT
>once|NA|TRBV2|TRBJ2-7
CASSVMGDEQYF
TGTGCCAGCAGCGTTATGGGTGACGAGCAGTACTTC
>NA|TRBD2|TRBV10-1|TRBJ2-3
CASSPGLPTDTQYF
TGCGCCAGCAGCCCGGGACTACCCACAGATACGCAGTATTTT
>NA|TRBD1|TRBV18|TRBJ1-2
CASSPNRGSNYGYTF
TGTGCCAGCTCCCCTAACAGGGGATCTAACTATGGCTACACCTTC
>NA|NA|TRBV5-5|TRBJ2-7
CASSLAIGPRGYEQYF
TGTGCCAGCAGCTTGGCCATCGGACCGAGGGGCTACGAGCAGTACTTC
>NA|NA|TRBV25-1|TRBJ2-2
CASSEYGELFF
TGTGCCAGCAGTGAATACGGGGAGCTGTTTTTT
>NA|NA|TRBV2|TRBJ1-5
CASSGDSGSNQPQHF
TGTGCCAGCAGCGGGGACTCGGGGAGCAATCAGCCCCAGCATTTT
>NA|TRBD2|TRBV5-4|TRBJ2-3
CASSPLAGGPDTQYF
TGTGCCAGCAGCCCTCTAGCGGGAGGGCCTGATACGCAGTATTTT
>NA|NA|TRBV10-3|TRBJ1-6
CAIKGGDNSPLHF
TGTGCCATCAAGGGGGGCGACAATTCACCCCTCCACTTT
>few|TRBD2|TRBV4-2|TRBJ2-7
CASSQSSGTSGRALYEQYF
TGTGCCAGCAGCCAATCATCCGGGACTAGCGGGAGGGCCCTCTACGAGCAGTACTTC
>NA|TRBD1|TRBV2|TRBJ2-1
CASTRDRANNEQFF
TGTGCCAGCACAAGGGACAGGGCGAACAATGAGCAGTTCTTC
>NA|NA|TRBV5-4|TRBJ2-5
CASSPRAGGAETQYF
TGTGCCAGCAGTCCGCGGGCAGGGGGGGCAGAGACCCAGTACTTC
>NA|NA|TRBV19|TRBJ1-2
CASSVQLDSLTNYGYTF
TGTGCCAGTAGTGTCCAACTCGACAGCCTAACTAACTATGGCTACACCTTC
>NA|NA|TRBV11-3|TRBJ2-6
CASSLGYGTGANVLTF
TGTGCCAGCAGCTTAGGATACGGGACTGGGGCCAACGTCCTGACTTTC
>NA|NA|TRBV5-1|TRBJ2-1
CASSPTPATGGNEQFF
TGCGCCAGCAGCCCCACTCCAGCAACTGGAGGGAATGAGCAGTTCTTC
>NA|NA|TRBV7-2|TRBJ2-7
CASRSGPTATYEQYF
TGTGCCAGCAGATCCGGGCCGACTGCCACCTACGAGCAGTACTTC
>NA|NA|TRBV7-9|TRBJ2-7
CASSRHRTSYEQYF
TGTGCCAGCAGCCGGCACCGGACCTCCTACGAGCAGTACTTC
>few|TRBD2|TRBV19|TRBJ2-7
CASSINPGGGEQYF
TGTGCCAGTAGTATAAACCCGGGAGGGGGCGAGCAGTACTTC
>NA|NA|TRBV5-8|TRBJ1-1
CASSRAEGSLNTEAFF
TGTGCCAGCAGCCGGGCAGAGGGCTCTTTAAACACTGAAGCTTTCTTT
>NA|NA|TRBV28|TRBJ1-2
CASSSLLRGAGGNYGYTF
TGTGCCAGCAGTTCCCTCTTGAGGGGGGCGGGTGGAAACTATGGCTACACCTTC
>NA|TRBD1|TRBV16|TRBJ1-6
CASSLAGQGYSPLHF
TGTGCCAGCAGCCTGGCGGGACAGGGTTATTCACCCCTCCACTTT
>NA|NA|TRBV6-5|TRBJ1-6
CASSRTLFGSPLHF
TGTGCCAGCAGCCGGACATTGTTTGGATCACCCCTCCACTTT
>few|NA|TRBV14|TRBJ2-1
CASSQDFHNEQFF
TGTGCCAGCAGCCAAGATTTTCACAATGAGCAGTTCTTC
>few|TRBD1|TRBV7-8|TRBJ2-5
CASSSDTGAETQYF
TGTGCCAGCAGCTCAGATACAGGGGCGGAGACCCAGTACTTC
>NA|TRBD2|TRBV11-2|TRBJ2-7
CASSFSGLLREQYF
TGTGCCAGCAGTTTTAGCGGGCTTTTGAGAGAGCAGTACTTC
>NA|TRBD1|TRBV2|TRBJ1-1
CASSPRGRLLAFF
TGTGCCAGCTCACCCAGGGGGCGATTGCTGGCTTTCTTT
>NA|NA|TRBV18|TRBJ2-2
CASSAGANGGELFF
TGTGCCAGCTCCGCGGGGGCCAACGGCGGGGAGCTGTTTTTT
>NA|TRBD2|TRBV20-1|TRBJ2-3
CSASPAGGGTGGDTQYF
TGCAGTGCTAGTCCAGCCGGTGGCGGGACGGGGGGTGATACGCAGTATTTT
>NA|TRBD2|TRBV29-1|TRBJ2-1
CSATSGTLYNEQFF
TGCAGCGCGACTAGCGGAACTCTCTACAATGAGCAGTTCTTC
>NA|TRBD2|TRBV28|TRBJ2-4
CASIAGAGIAKNIQYF
TGTGCCAGCATAGCGGGAGCAGGTATAGCCAAAAACATTCAGTACTTC
>once|TRBD1|TRBV5-1|TRBJ2-7
CASSPSTGTYEQYF
TGCGCCAGCAGCCCATCGACAGGGACCTACGAGCAGTACTTC
>NA|TRBD1|TRBV6-5|TRBJ2-7
CASSVYDRGLAEQYF
TGTGCCAGCAGCGTATATGACAGGGGGTTAGCCGAGCAGTACTTC
>NA|TRBD1|TRBV6-5|TRBJ2-5
CASSYLGQGETQYF
TGTGCCAGCAGTTACTTAGGACAGGGGGAGACCCAGTACTTC
>NA|NA|TRBV14|TRBJ1-3
CASSQVLASSGNTIYF
TGTGCCAGCAGCCAAGTCCTGGCGAGCTCTGGAAACACCATATATTTT
>NA|TRBD2|TRBV19|TRBJ2-1
CASRRLLAGGGYNEQFF
TGTGCCAGTAGGCGTCTCTTAGCGGGAGGGGGGTACAATGAGCAGTTCTTC
>once|TRBD1|TRBV19|TRBJ1-5
CASSRTGLDGNQPQHF
TGTGCCAGTAGTCGGACAGGCCTGGACGGCAATCAGCCCCAGCATTTT